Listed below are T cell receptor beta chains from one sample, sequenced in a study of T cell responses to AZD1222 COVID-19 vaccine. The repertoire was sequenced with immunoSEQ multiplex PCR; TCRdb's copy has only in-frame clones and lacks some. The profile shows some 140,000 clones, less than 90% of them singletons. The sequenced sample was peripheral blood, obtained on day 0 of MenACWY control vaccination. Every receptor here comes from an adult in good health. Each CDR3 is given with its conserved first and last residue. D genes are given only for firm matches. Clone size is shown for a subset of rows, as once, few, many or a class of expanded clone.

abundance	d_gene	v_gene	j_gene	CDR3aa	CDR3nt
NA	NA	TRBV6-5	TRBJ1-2	CASRGPYGYTF	TGTGCCAGCAGAGGTCCCTATGGCTACACCTTC
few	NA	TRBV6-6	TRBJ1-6	CASSPPTAPLHF	TGTGCCAGCAGCCCACCAACTGCACCCCTCCACTTT
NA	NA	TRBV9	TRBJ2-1	CASSVELLSSYNEQFF	TGTGCCAGCAGCGTAGAGCTCCTGAGCTCCTACAATGAGCAGTTCTTC
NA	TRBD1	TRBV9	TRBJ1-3	CASSAQGANGNTIYF	TGTGCCAGCAGCGCACAGGGGGCGAATGGAAACACCATATATTTT
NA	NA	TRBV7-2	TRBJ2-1	CASTPGTSWENEQFF	TGTGCCAGCACCCCGGGGACCTCTTGGGAGAATGAGCAGTTCTTC
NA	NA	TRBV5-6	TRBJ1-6	CASSVGPMNSPLHF	TGTGCCAGCAGCGTGGGACCGATGAATTCACCCCTCCACTTT
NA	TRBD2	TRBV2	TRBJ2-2	CASRPSGTSGRTNTGELFF	TGTGCCAGCAGACCCTCCGGGACTAGCGGGAGGACCAACACCGGGGAGCTGTTTTTT
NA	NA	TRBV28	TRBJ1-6	CASSRDGGYNSPLHF	TGTGCCAGCAGCCGGGACGGCGGCTACAATTCACCCCTCCACTTT
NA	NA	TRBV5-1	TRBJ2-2	CASSLGRDTGELFF	TGCGCCAGCAGCTTGGGTAGGGACACCGGGGAGCTGTTTTTT
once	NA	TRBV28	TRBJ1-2	CASNRPGANYGYTF	TGTGCCAGCAACCGGCCAGGAGCTAACTATGGCTACACCTTC
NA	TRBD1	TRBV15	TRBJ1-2	CATSRGGTGDGNGYTF	TGTGCCACCAGCAGGGGGGGGACAGGGGACGGAAATGGCTACACCTTC
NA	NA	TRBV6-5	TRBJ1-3	CASSYSGLGNTIYF	TGTGCCAGCAGTTACTCAGGCCTGGGAAACACCATATATTTT
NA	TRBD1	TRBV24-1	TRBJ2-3	CATSDFGTGWDIRSTDTQYF	TGTGCCACCAGTGATTTTGGGACAGGTTGGGACATCAGGAGCACAGATACGCAGTATTTT
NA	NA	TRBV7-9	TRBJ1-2	CASSLDNYGYTF	TGTGCCAGCAGCTTAGATAACTATGGCTACACCTTC
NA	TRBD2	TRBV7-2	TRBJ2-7	CASSEREGPYEQYF	TGTGCCAGCAGTGAGCGGGAGGGTCCCTACGAGCAGTACTTC
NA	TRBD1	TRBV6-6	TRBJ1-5	CASSPSSAGGINQPQHF	TGTGCCAGCAGTCCCTCCTCCGCAGGGGGCATCAATCAGCCCCAGCATTTT
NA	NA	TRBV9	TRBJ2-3	CASSESGGGDTQYF	TGTGCCAGCAGCGAAAGCGGAGGTGGAGATACGCAGTATTTT
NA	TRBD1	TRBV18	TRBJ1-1	CASSPDRATEAFF	TGTGCCAGCTCACCAGACAGGGCTACTGAAGCTTTCTTT
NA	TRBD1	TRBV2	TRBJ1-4	CASRKDRVVEKLFF	TGTGCCAGCAGGAAAGACAGGGTGGTTGAAAAACTGTTTTTT
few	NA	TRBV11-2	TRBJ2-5	CASSLGGGRETQYF	TGTGCCAGCAGCTTAGGAGGGGGGCGTGAGACCCAGTACTTC